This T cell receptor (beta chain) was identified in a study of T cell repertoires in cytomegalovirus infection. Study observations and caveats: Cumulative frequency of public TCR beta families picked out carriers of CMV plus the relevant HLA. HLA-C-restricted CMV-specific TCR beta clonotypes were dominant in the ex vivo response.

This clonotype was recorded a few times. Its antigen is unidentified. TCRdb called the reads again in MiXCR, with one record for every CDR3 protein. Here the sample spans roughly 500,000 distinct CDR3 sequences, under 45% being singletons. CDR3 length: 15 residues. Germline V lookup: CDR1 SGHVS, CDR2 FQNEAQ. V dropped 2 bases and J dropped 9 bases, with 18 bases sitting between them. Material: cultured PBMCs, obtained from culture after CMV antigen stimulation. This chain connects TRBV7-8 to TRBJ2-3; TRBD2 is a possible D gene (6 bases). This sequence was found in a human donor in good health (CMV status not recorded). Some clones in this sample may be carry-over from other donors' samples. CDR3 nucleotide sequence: TGTGCCAGCAGCTTAAAGGCGGGACCACTTGCCACGCAGTATTTT. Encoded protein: CASSLKAGPLATQYF.